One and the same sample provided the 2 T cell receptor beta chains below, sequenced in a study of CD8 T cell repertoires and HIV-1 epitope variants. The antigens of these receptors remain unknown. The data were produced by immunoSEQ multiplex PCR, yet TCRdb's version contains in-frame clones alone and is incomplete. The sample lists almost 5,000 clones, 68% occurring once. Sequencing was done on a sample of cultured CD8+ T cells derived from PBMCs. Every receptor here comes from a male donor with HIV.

CDR3 region: CASSLLAGGLYEQYF. The CDR3 nucleotides are TGTGCCAGCAGTTTACTAGCGGGGGGTCTCTACGAGCAGTACTTC. This chain links TRBV28 with TRBJ2-7, with 11 positions matching TRBD2. Germline V gene lookup returns CDR1 MDHEN and CDR2 SYDVKM. The V segment lost 2 bases and the J segment 3 bases; nucleotides outside the gene matches: 3. The CDR3 spans 15 residues. Full variable domain (missing parts from reference TRBV28 and TRBJ2-7): DVKVTQSSRYLVKRTGEKVFLECVQDMDHENMFWYRQDPGLGLRLIYFSYDVKMKEKGDIPEGYSVSREKKERFSLILESASTNQTSMYLCASSLLAGGLYEQYFGPGTRLTVT.

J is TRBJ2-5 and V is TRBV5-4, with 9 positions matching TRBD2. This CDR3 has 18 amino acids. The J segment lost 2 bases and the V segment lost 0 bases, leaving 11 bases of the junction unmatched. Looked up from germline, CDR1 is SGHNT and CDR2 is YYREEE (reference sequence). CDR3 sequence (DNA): TGTGCCAGCAGCTTGGAGTGGCCTAGCGGGATTTCGCAAGAGACCCAGTACTTC. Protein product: CASSLEWPSGISQETQYF.